What follows is one T cell receptor (beta chain) and its context. Its antigen is undetermined. The data derive from a study of cytomegalovirus exposure and HLA in healthy donors. Germline CDR1 is SGHTA and CDR2 is FQGNSA. V was clipped by 5 bases and J by 0 bases, with 14 bases between them. The CDR3 runs 16 residues. Primers included in the PCR were 60 Vbeta and 13 Jbeta primers. The protocol was immunoSEQ multiplex PCR, while the TCRdb copy is restricted to in-frame clones and leaves out a portion. This table holds about 130,000 clones, approximately 79% found once. Study outcomes and limitations: Per published accounts, TCR beta sequences correctly predicted the HLA-A and HLA-B alleles of most subjects.

This rearrangement joins TRBV7-2 to TRBJ1-5; possibly TRBD1 for D (5 bases). This TCR derives from a man aged 18 to 30 in good health and CMV-seropositive. The sequenced material came from PBMCs. The CDR3 DNA is TGTGCCAGCAGCAGAATGACAGAGTATAGCAATCAGCCCCAGCATTTT. Protein sequence: CASSRMTEYSNQPQHF.